The rows below give T cell receptor beta chains drawn from one sample of a study of cytomegalovirus exposure and HLA in healthy donors. Using immunoSEQ multiplex PCR, the repertoire was profiled, and TCRdb retains in-frame clones only, with some absent. The table has 60,000 to 100,000 clones, under 80% seen once. Sequenced: PBMCs. The receptor set was obtained from a male donor in good health and CMV-seropositive. Both conserved end residues are part of each CDR3. A D gene is named only where the DNA matches it firmly.

D gene,V gene,J gene,CDR3 protein
NA,TRBV4-1,TRBJ1-1,CASSQAEVTEAFF
NA,TRBV5-1,TRBJ2-2,CASSLGLDTGELFF
NA,TRBV12-1,TRBJ2-5,CASSVLGEQETQYF
TRBD1,TRBV11-2,TRBJ2-7,CASSSYGRGHEQYF
NA,TRBV5-6,TRBJ2-2,CASSPELRGTGELFF
TRBD2,TRBV7-2,TRBJ2-7,CASSRTSGSSYEQYF
NA,TRBV7-9,TRBJ2-5,CSSSSTGDSRRGTQYF
NA,TRBV4-3,TRBJ2-5,CASSQDRGGLFETQYF
TRBD1,TRBV19,TRBJ1-4,CASSTRTGGFEKLFF
NA,TRBV4-1,TRBJ2-3,CASSFTGSFTDTQYF
NA,TRBV21-1,TRBJ2-1,CASSKEGRTSGTIEQFF
TRBD2,TRBV7-8,TRBJ2-3,CASSLVRLASTDTQYF
TRBD2,TRBV30,NA,CAWTRGRAGDEQYF
TRBD2,TRBV7-2,TRBJ2-5,CASSFPGGETQYF
TRBD2,TRBV4-2,TRBJ2-1,CASSLTLTSGTYNEQFF
TRBD2,TRBV11-2,TRBJ2-3,CASSLDWLAGATDTQYF
NA,TRBV6-6,TRBJ1-5,CASSYPGRPQHF
NA,TRBV7-6,TRBJ2-7,CASSLGNRGYEQYF
NA,TRBV28,TRBJ1-1,CASRTGDETEEAFF
NA,TRBV28,TRBJ2-7,CASSLRDEQYF
NA,TRBV6-5,TRBJ1-2,CASSEAGLNYGYTF
TRBD2,TRBV5-4,TRBJ2-7,CASSFWLAGSHEQYF
NA,TRBV9,TRBJ2-3,CASSVSSWGSADTQYF
NA,TRBV9,TRBJ2-3,CASSASTSTLAPPTQYF
TRBD2,TRBV6-5,TRBJ2-7,CASSPGLAGTGEQYF
TRBD1,TRBV4-2,TRBJ2-2,CASSLTGDTGELFF
NA,TRBV9,TRBJ1-2,CASSVGYRPPCSYTF
TRBD2,TRBV5-1,TRBJ2-1,CASSLSGGQYNEQFF
NA,TRBV19,TRBJ2-1,CASSTSSVYNEQFF
TRBD1,TRBV2,TRBJ1-1,CASRPRTGVGGAFF
NA,TRBV29-1,TRBJ2-6,CSARDTSGANVLTF
NA,TRBV18,TRBJ2-1,CASSPDLSSYNEQFF
NA,TRBV28,TRBJ1-4,CASSPTGDATNEKLFF